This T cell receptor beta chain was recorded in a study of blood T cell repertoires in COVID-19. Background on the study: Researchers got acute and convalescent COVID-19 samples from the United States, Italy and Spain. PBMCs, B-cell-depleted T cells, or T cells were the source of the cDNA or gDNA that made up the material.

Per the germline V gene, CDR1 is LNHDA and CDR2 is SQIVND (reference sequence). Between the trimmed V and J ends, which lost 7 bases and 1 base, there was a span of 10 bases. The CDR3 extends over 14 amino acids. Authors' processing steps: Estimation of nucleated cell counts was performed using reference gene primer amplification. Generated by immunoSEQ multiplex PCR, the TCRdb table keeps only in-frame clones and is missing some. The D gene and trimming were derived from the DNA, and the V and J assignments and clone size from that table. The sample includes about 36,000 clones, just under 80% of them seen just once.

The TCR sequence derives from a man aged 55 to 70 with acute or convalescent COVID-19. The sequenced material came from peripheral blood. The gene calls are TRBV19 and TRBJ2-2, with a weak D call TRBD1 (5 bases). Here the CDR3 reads CASTTVRNTGELFF. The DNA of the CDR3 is TGTGCCAGTACGACAGTACGGAACACCGGGGAGCTGTTTTTT.